This TCR beta chain appears in the sequencing data of a study of siplizumab effects on memory and regulatory T cells. Whole-study results and caveats: Mappable CD4+ clones that were alloreactive averaged approximately 64% Treg-derived with siplizumab versus approximately 27% in controls. The alloresponse seemed to draw substantially on naive T cells, which appeared more diverse than memory cells.

Produced via immunoSEQ multiplex PCR; TCRdb's table is partial and in-frame only. The sample consists of roughly 97,000 clones, approximately 93% of them appearing once. Germline V gene lookup returns CDR1 KGHSH and CDR2 LQKENI. The CDR3 loop spans 17 amino acids. V lost 3 bases, J lost 8 bases, and 12 bases stayed unmatched. Remarks on this clone: Its antigen is not identified.

The sequence was collected from a human donor in good health. The V and J genes are TRBV18 and TRBJ1-6; 8 bases line up with TRBD1. The specimen was Tregs sorted from blood. The CDR3 here is CASSPFTNRGWDSPLHF. DNA for the CDR3: TGTGCCAGCTCACCTTTTACAAACAGGGGGTGGGATTCACCCCTCCACTTT.